The clone carrying this TCR beta chain was seen at least ten times. Its matching antigen is unknown. The sample is drawn from a study of CD8 T cells in ankylosing spondylitis. Points from the study as a whole: In ankylosing spondylitis blood, a motif of roughly 8 highly homologous TCR beta variants appeared characteristic. Disease-linked clones reportedly concentrated significantly in matched ankylosing spondylitis synovial fluid.

A quantitative 5'-RACE method, one with molecular barcodes, was used to make TCR beta libraries. TCRdb processed the 5' RACE reads anew with MiXCR; each CDR3 protein has one entry. The sample comprises about 240,000 distinct CDR3 sequences, approximately 11% of which are singletons, and around 7% rests with the top ten. With 7 bases removed from V and 4 bases from J, the gap between germline ends came to 15 bases. The germline CDR1 and CDR2 sequences are SGHRS and YFSETQ. The CDR3 covers 13 residues. The V gene is TRBV5-1, the J gene TRBJ2-7, with D possibly being TRBD2 (5 bases). The sample taken for sequencing was blood, either unsorted or a sorted T cell fraction (not recorded which). This TCR was recovered from a male donor with ankylosing spondylitis or in good health (not recorded which). CDR3 in DNA: TGCGCCAGCCGACTAACACCGGGGTACGAGCAGTACTTC. Its protein is CASRLTPGYEQYF. The full variable domain, rest sourced from reference TRBV5-1 and TRBJ2-7, is KAGVTQTPRYLIKTRGQQVTLSCSPISGHRSVSWYQQTPGQGLQFLFEYFSETQRNKGNFPGRFSGRQFSNSRSEMNVSTLELGDSALYLCASRLTPGYEQYFGPGTRLTVT.